Following are 20 T cell receptor beta chains from one sample sequenced in a study of radiation and T cells in renal cell carcinoma. Time point reported: blood 4 weeks post-SBRT, at nephrectomy. As for treatment: 15 Gy SBRT to primary tumor, nephrectomy 4 weeks later. Libraries were prepared by immunoSEQ multiplex PCR; TCRdb keeps only in-frame clonotypes and omits some of them. Of fewer than 200,000 clones listed, about 87% are singletons. The sample in question was blood, obtained from a patient whose treatment included radiotherapy and nephrectomy. Source of these receptors: a woman in her 50s with renal cell carcinoma.

The rearrangement joins TRBV7-6 to TRBJ2-5; 10 nucleotides match TRBD2. Germline assignment: CDR1 SGHVS and CDR2 FNYEAQ. This CDR3 contains 14 residues. The V and J ends lost 5 bases and 5 bases, in that order; junction bases with no gene match: 5. CDR3 sequence: CASSLGLAQETQYF. The CDR3 DNA reads TGTGCCAGCAGCCTGGGACTAGCGCAGGAGACCCAGTACTTC.

The chain carries TRBV15 and TRBJ1-2, with 8 bases matching TRBD1. Germline V gene data show CDR1 as LNHNV and CDR2 as YYDKDF (reference sequence). The CDR3 extends over 14 amino acids. With 7 bases clipped from V and 3 bases from J, the junction kept 7 bases outside the gene matches. CDR3: CATNPGQEYYGYTF. The CDR3 DNA reads TGTGCCACCAATCCGGGACAGGAGTACTATGGCTACACCTTC.

The gene calls are TRBV7-2 and TRBJ1-6; D call uncertain. This CDR3 has 15 residues. Germline V gene sequence: CDR1 SGHTA, CDR2 FQGNSA. V was shortened by 1 base and J by 5 bases, with 9 bases between the two germline ends. The CDR3 sequence is CASSLVSGDNSPLHF. As DNA, the CDR3 is TGTGCCAGCAGCTTAGTATCAGGTGATAATTCACCCCTCCACTTT.

This clone was recorded a few times. V and J are TRBV4-1 and TRBJ2-7; D remains unclear. Deletions cut 0 bases from V and 4 bases from J, with 4 bases between. The CDR3 sequence is 12 residues long. The germline V gene has CDR1 MGHRA and CDR2 YSYEKL. The CDR3 nucleotides read TGCGCCAGCAGCCAAGATGGATACGAGCAGTACTTC. Protein sequence: CASSQDGYEQYF.

CDR3 coding DNA: TGTGCCATCAGTGTGCAGGTGACAGGAGGCGACACTGAAGCTTTCTTT. Translated, it gives CAISVQVTGGDTEAFF. This rearrangement joins TRBV10-3 to TRBJ1-1; perhaps TRBD1 as D (6 bases). This CDR3 is 16 amino acids long. V was trimmed by 4 bases and J by 3 bases, leaving 18 bases between them. The germline gives CDR1 ENHRY, CDR2 SYGVKD.

The chain uses TRBV28 and TRBJ2-7; D gene ambiguous. With 6 bases removed from V and 0 bases from J, the gap between germline ends came to 6 bases. This CDR3 region has 12 residues. Germline loops: CDR1 MDHEN, CDR2 SYDVKM. The CDR3 spells CASRPSSYEQYF. In DNA form, the CDR3 reads TGTGCCAGCAGGCCTAGCTCCTACGAGCAGTACTTC.

The chain employs TRBV18 and TRBJ1-2, with TRBD1 matching 7 bases. Germline V gene lookup returns CDR1 KGHSH and CDR2 LQKENI. V lost 3 bases and J lost 2; bases outside the gene matches: 9. There are 16 residues in the CDR3. The CDR3 loop is CASSPPTGQSNYGYTF. In DNA form, the CDR3 reads TGTGCCAGCTCACCTCCGACGGGACAGTCGAACTATGGCTACACCTTC.

The chain links TRBV4-3 to TRBJ1-2; the D is unclear. There are 13 residues in the CDR3. The V gene's germline CDR1 is LGHNA and CDR2 YSLEER. Trimming took off 0 bases at V and 8 bases at J, with 10 bases between the two ends. The CDR3 is CASSQDLSKGYTF. In DNA, the CDR3 is TGCGCCAGCAGCCAAGATCTTAGTAAAGGCTACACCTTC.

The genes are TRBV7-3 and TRBJ2-3; D is unresolved. The germline gives CDR1 SGHTA, CDR2 FQGTGA. V was cut by 5 bases and J by 7 bases, with 19 bases left in between. This CDR3 is 15 amino acids long. This chain's CDR3 is CASSLELIRRNTQYF. CDR3 DNA sequence: TGTGCCAGCAGCCTAGAGCTAATCCGCCGGAATACGCAGTATTTT. Combining the CDR3 with reference TRBV7-3 and TRBJ2-3 gives the whole variable domain GAGVSQTPSNKVTEKGKYVELRCDPISGHTALYWYRQSLGQGPEFLIYFQGTGAADDSGLPNDRFFAVRPEGSVSTLKIQRTERGDSAVYLCASSLELIRRNTQYFGPGTRLTVL.

The V and J genes are TRBV15 and TRBJ1-2; 7 bases fit TRBD1. CDR1 and CDR2 (germline): LNHNV, YYDKDF (reference sequence). V gave up 2 bases and J gave up 6 bases; unmatched junction bases: 21. The CDR3 consists of 19 residues. CDR3 region: CATSRSPLGTAEPGHGYTF. The CDR3 DNA follows: TGTGCCACCAGCAGATCCCCCCTGGGGACAGCCGAACCGGGGCATGGCTACACCTTC.

J is TRBJ2-7 and V is TRBV6-5; 11 nucleotides align to TRBD1. V shed 5 bases and J 3 bases; nucleotides not matched to a gene: 6. Looked up from germline, CDR1 is MNHEY and CDR2 is SVGAGI. This CDR3 spans 15 amino acids. The CDR3 nucleotides are TGTGCCAGCAGTAAAGGGGGGACAGGGGGCTACGAGCAGTACTTC. Protein product: CASSKGGTGGYEQYF.

V gene TRBV5-1 combines with J gene TRBJ2-2; D gene unclear. The CDR3 contains 17 residues. The V gene lost 0 bases and the J gene lost 0 bases, with 12 bases spanning the gap. CDR1 is SGHRS and CDR2 is YFSETQ in the germline V gene. In DNA, the CDR3 is TGCGCCAGCAGCTTGGCGGCCAGGAGCCCGAACACCGGGGAGCTGTTTTTT. This encodes CASSLAARSPNTGELFF.

This clone turned up a few times. V and J are TRBV7-9 and TRBJ2-6; 7 bases fit TRBD2. V lost 1 base and J lost 2; bases outside the gene matches: 5. Germline CDR1 and CDR2: SEHNR and FQNEAQ (reference sequence). The CDR3 consists of 17 residues. The CDR3 region has the DNA TGTGCCAGCAGCTTAGATGTTCGGGGGGCTGGGGCCAACGTCCTGACTTTC. Amino acids: CASSLDVRGAGANVLTF. The full variable domain, with the rest looked up from reference TRBV7-9 and TRBJ2-6, is DTGVSQNPRHKITKRGQNVTFRCDPISEHNRLYWYRQTLGQGPEFLTYFQNEAQLEKSRLLSDRFSAERPKGSFSTLEIQRTEQGDSAMYLCASSLDVRGAGANVLTFGAGSRLTVL.

The V call is TRBV27, the J call TRBJ2-2, with unresolved D. CDR1 is MNHEY, CDR2 SMNVEV, per germline (reference sequence). The germline V and J ends were trimmed by 2 bases and 2 bases, with 0 bases remaining between them. The CDR3 covers 12 residues. CDR3 protein: CASSLNTGELFF. The DNA for the CDR3 is TGTGCCAGCAGTTTAAACACCGGGGAGCTGTTTTTT.

This chain joins TRBV6-6 and TRBJ2-7; D might be TRBD2 (6 bases). This CDR3 is built from 13 residues. V lost 2 bases and J 4 bases, leaving 9 bases between the germline ends. The germline V gene has CDR1 MNHNY and CDR2 SVGAGI (reference sequence). The CDR3 DNA reads as TGTGCCAGCAGTTACGGGGGGAGGTACGAGCAGTACTTC. Translation: CASSYGGRYEQYF.

In its sample, this clone was seen once. The chain uses TRBV10-3 and TRBJ2-3, with D possibly being TRBD1 or TRBD2 (5 bases each). The germline V gene has CDR1 ENHRY and CDR2 SYGVKD. This CDR3 has 17 residues. V was clipped by 4 bases and J by 2 bases, with 19 bases between them. The CDR3, as DNA: TGTGCCATCAGTGGTTGGGGCTCACTAGGATACACAGATACGCAGTATTTT. It yields the protein CAISGWGSLGYTDTQYF.

This clone is a singleton in its sample. The CDR3 loop is CASSTLPGQSSYEQYF. The CDR3 DNA reads as TGTGCCAGTAGCACTTTACCGGGACAGAGCTCCTACGAGCAGTACTTC. The chain employs TRBV19 and TRBJ2-7, with 7 bases lining up with TRBD1. With 6 bases clipped from V and 0 bases from J, the junction kept 11 bases outside the gene matches. The CDR3 extends over 16 amino acids. Germline CDR1 is LNHDA and CDR2 is SQIVND (reference sequence).

The J gene is TRBJ2-7, the V gene TRBV6-5, with 12 bases aligning to TRBD2. V trimming: 11 bases; J trimming: 7 bases; junction bases outside the gene matches: 9. The CDR3 is 13 amino acids. Germline values: CDR1 MNHEY, CDR2 SVGAGI. CDR3 sequence reads: CAAKGLAGGEQYF. For the CDR3, the DNA is TGTGCCGCGAAGGGGCTAGCGGGGGGGGAGCAGTACTTC.

A single count supports this clone. As DNA, the CDR3 is TGCAGCGTTGCTTCACAGACCAAGGACACTGAAGCTTTCTTT. It translates to CSVASQTKDTEAFF. The chain links TRBV29-1 to TRBJ1-1, with D unresolved. Looked up from germline, CDR1 is SQVTM and CDR2 is ANQGSEA. The CDR3 covers 14 residues. V gave up 4 bases and J gave up 3 bases, with 15 bases separating them.

This chain connects TRBV6-1 to TRBJ1-2; 7 bases map to TRBD1. The CDR3 extends over 16 amino acids. V was pared by 3 bases and J by 7 bases, with 14 bases of the junction left unmatched. Germline-derived CDR1 and CDR2 are MNHNS and SASEGT. The CDR3: CASSDKPQGGRGGYTF. CDR3 DNA: TGTGCCAGCAGTGACAAACCTCAGGGGGGACGGGGTGGCTACACCTTC.